This is a list of T cell receptor beta chains from one sample in a study of blood T cell repertoires in COVID-19. Method: immunoSEQ multiplex PCR; TCRdb's copy keeps in-frame clones and lacks some. The table has 230,000 or so clones, 80% to 90% seen once; the top ten hold 2% to 2.5%. Sequenced input: peripheral blood. All receptors come from a man between 40 and 49 years old who had recovered from COVID-19. The CDR3 runs from the conserved cysteine through the conserved F or W.

j_gene: TRBJ1-2; v_gene: TRBV4-3; CDR3aa: CASSLGQGSYGYTF
j_gene: TRBJ1-1; v_gene: TRBV10-3; CDR3aa: CAISEREGARTEAFF
j_gene: TRBJ2-1; v_gene: TRBV5-8; CDR3aa: CASRPTSQAQFF
j_gene: TRBJ1-4; v_gene: TRBV5-6; CDR3aa: CASSLQGGDEKLFF
j_gene: TRBJ1-2; v_gene: TRBV5-6; CDR3aa: CASSRYGQAFHGYTF
j_gene: TRBJ2-1; v_gene: TRBV27; CDR3aa: CASSLKGLAVKTYNEQFF
j_gene: TRBJ2-7; v_gene: TRBV30; CDR3aa: CAWSAPRTSALREQYF
j_gene: TRBJ2-7; v_gene: TRBV15; CDR3aa: CATSRDLPGLQDYEQYF
j_gene: TRBJ2-7; v_gene: TRBV10-3; CDR3aa: CAISESSGDYEQYF
j_gene: TRBJ2-1; v_gene: TRBV7-2; CDR3aa: CASSPRASGSNEQFF